What follows is one T cell receptor (beta chain) and its context. Measured with immunoSEQ multiplex PCR; TCRdb has only the in-frame clones, and not every one. The profile shows about 120,000 clones, 65% to 85% of them singletons. This entry belongs to a study of blood T cell repertoires in COVID-19. At the level of the study: Sample material is recorded as cDNA or gDNA derived from T cells, B-cell-depleted T cells, or PBMCs.

This CDR3 is 16 amino acids long. The V and J ends lost 0 bases and 2 bases, in that order; junction bases with no gene match: 7. CDR1 is SGHDT, CDR2 YYEEEE, per germline. The origin of this receptor is a woman between 70 and 85 years old with acute or convalescent COVID-19. The V and J genes are TRBV5-6 and TRBJ1-2, with TRBD1 matching 7 bases. Sequenced sample: peripheral blood. The CDR3 DNA reads TGTGCCAGCAGCTTGGGCCCCACAGGGGCGAACTATGGCTACACCTTC. Amino acids: CASSLGPTGANYGYTF.